The clone carrying this TCR beta chain was seen only once. The sample belongs to a study of blood T cell repertoires in COVID-19. Study background: The samples span acute and convalescent COVID-19 from the United States, Italy and Spain. Sample material is recorded as cDNA or gDNA derived from T cells, B-cell-depleted T cells, or PBMCs.

V lost 5 bases and J lost 4; bases outside the gene matches: 2. CDR3 length: 15 residues. Germline V gene sequence: CDR1 SEHNR, CDR2 FQNEAQ (reference sequence). Study processing details: Estimated nucleated cell counts came from reference gene primer amplification. The repertoire was sequenced with immunoSEQ multiplex PCR; TCRdb's copy has only in-frame clones and lacks some. That table furnishes V, J and clone size, whereas the DNA furnished D and trimming. The data contain 95,000 to 120,000 clones, 85% of them seen just once; the ten biggest clones take up about 13%. The chain combines TRBV7-9 with TRBJ2-1, with 13 bases identical to TRBD2. The source of this sequence is a human donor in a cohort sampled during active COVID-19. Material for sequencing was peripheral blood. DNA for the CDR3: TGTGCCAGCAGCCGGGGACTAGCGGGGTACAATGAGCAGTTCTTC. Translation: CASSRGLAGYNEQFF.